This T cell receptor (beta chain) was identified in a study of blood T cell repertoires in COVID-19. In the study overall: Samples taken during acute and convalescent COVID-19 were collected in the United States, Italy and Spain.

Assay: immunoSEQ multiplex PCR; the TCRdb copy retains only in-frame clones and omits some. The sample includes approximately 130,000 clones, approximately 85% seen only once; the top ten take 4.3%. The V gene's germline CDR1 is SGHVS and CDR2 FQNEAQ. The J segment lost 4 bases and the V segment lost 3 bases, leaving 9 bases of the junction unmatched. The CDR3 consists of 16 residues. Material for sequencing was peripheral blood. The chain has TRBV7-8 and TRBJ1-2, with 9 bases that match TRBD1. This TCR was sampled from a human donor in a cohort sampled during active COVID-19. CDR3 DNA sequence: TGTGCCAGCAGCTTGACACAGGGGGCGCAGGCCTATGGCTACACCTTC. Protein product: CASSLTQGAQAYGYTF.